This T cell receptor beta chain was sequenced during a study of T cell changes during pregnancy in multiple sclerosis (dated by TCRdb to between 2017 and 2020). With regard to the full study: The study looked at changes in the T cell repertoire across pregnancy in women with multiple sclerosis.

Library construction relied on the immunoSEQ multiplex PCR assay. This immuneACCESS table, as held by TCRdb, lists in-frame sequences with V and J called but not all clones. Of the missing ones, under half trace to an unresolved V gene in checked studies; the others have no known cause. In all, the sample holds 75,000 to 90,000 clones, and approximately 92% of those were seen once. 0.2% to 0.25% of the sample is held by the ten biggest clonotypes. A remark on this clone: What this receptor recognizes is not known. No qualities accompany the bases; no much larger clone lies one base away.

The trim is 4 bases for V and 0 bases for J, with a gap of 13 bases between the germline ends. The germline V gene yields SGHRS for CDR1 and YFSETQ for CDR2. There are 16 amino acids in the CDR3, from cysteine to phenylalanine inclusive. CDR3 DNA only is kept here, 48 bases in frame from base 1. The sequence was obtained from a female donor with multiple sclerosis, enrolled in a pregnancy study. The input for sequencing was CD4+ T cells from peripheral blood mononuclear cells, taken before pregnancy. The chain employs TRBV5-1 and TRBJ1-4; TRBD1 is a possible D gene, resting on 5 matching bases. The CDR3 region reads CASSAEPRATNEKLFF. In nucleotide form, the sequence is TGCGCCAGCAGCGCCGAACCCAGGGCAACTAATGAAAAACTGTTTTTT.